This T cell receptor beta chain was sequenced during a study of cytomegalovirus exposure and HLA in healthy donors. General study findings and limits: Per a later analysis, 16,951 TCR beta sequences showed association with HLA alleles at 0.05 false discovery rate. Whilst most TCR sequences proved rare, a subset of public TCRs occurred across many donors.

Note on this clone: Its target is unknown.

CDR3 length equals 15 residues. J was trimmed by 3 bases and V by 0 bases; bases with no gene match: 4. Germline assignment: CDR1 SGHDN and CDR2 FVKESK. Primers: 60 Vbeta forward and 13 Jbeta reverse. TCRdb's copy holds only in-frame clones and misses some; the assay was immunoSEQ multiplex PCR. The sample comprises roughly 280,000 clones, around 65% of which are singletons, and under 2.5% rests with the top ten. This clonotype was obtained from a female donor in good health and CMV-seronegative. Sequenced sample: PBMCs. The V gene is TRBV14, the J gene TRBJ2-7, with 8 bases lining up with TRBD1. DNA of the CDR3: TGTGCCAGCAGCCAAGAGACAGGGGACAGCTACGAGCAGTACTTC. Translation: CASSQETGDSYEQYF. The whole variable domain, filled in from reference TRBV14 and TRBJ2-7, reads EAGVTQFPSHSVIEKGQTVTLRCDPISGHDNLYWYRRVMGKEIKFLLHFVKESKQDESGMPNNRFLAERTGGTYSTLKVQPAELEDSGVYFCASSQETGDSYEQYFGPGTRLTVT.